The rows below give T cell receptor beta chains drawn from one sample of a study of OX40 agonist ivuxolimab in advanced cancers. Some clones are missing from TCRdb's copy, which holds only in-frame ones; the method was immunoSEQ multiplex PCR. Among about 49,000 clones listed, 65% to 85% were seen once. This material consisted of CD4+ or CD8+ T cells sorted from blood, taken in a trial of the OX40 agonist ivuxolimab. Receptors originate from an adult with an advanced solid tumor such as melanoma, head and neck, liver or kidney cancer. CDR3s include the opening cysteine and the closing phenylalanine or tryptophan. The D gene is left open where the match is weak. Size is stated for part of the rows, as once, few or many counts, or as a class when the clone is expanded.

TRBD1 - TRBJ1-5 TRBV5-5 CASSLVGAGGDNQPQHF TGTGCCAGCAGCTTGGTGGGCGCAGGGGGAGACAATCAGCCCCAGCATTTT
TRBD2 - TRBJ2-3 TRBV5-1 CASSIQRERRDTQYF TGCGCCAGCAGTATACAGCGGGAAAGGAGAGATACGCAGTATTTT
TRBD1 - TRBJ1-2 TRBV7-8 CASSLSGDRGLHGYTF TGTGCCAGCAGCTTATCCGGGGACAGGGGTCTCCATGGCTACACCTTC
TRBD1 - TRBJ1-1 TRBV18 CASSEKEQGLLTEAFF TGTGCCAGCTCAGAAAAGGAACAGGGGCTTCTCACTGAAGCTTTCTTT
- - TRBJ1-2 TRBV10-3 CAISRAAPNYGYTF TGTGCCATCAGTAGGGCAGCCCCTAACTATGGCTACACCTTC
- - TRBJ2-1 TRBV7-9 CASVTRGWAYNEQFF TGTGCCAGCGTTACCCGGGGGTGGGCCTACAATGAGCAGTTCTTC
TRBD1 - TRBJ1-1 TRBV11-2 CASSLVGGTGSMNTEAFF TGTGCCAGCAGCTTAGTGGGGGGGACAGGCAGTATGAACACTGAAGCTTTCTTT
TRBD1 - TRBJ1-5 TRBV27 CASSKTGYGQPQHF TGTGCCAGCAGTAAGACAGGGTATGGGCAGCCCCAGCATTTT
- once TRBJ1-1 TRBV27 CASSRTWDTEAFF TGTGCCAGCAGTCGCACCTGGGACACTGAAGCTTTCTTT
TRBD2 - TRBJ2-3 TRBV2 CASSLRGGDADTQYF TGTGCCAGCAGCCTACGCGGGGGGGACGCAGATACGCAGTATTTT
TRBD1 - TRBJ2-3 TRBV2 CASSRTGGIDTQYF TGTGCCAGCAGTAGGACAGGGGGCATCGATACGCAGTATTTT
- - TRBJ1-2 TRBV30 CAWSVQGCGGYTF TGTGCCTGGAGTGTACAAGGGTGTGGTGGCTACACCTTC
- - TRBJ2-1 TRBV11-3 CASSRNPLSYNEQFF TGTGCCAGCAGTAGAAATCCCCTTTCCTACAATGAGCAGTTCTTC
- medium-sized TRBJ2-1 TRBV7-3 CASSFMFF TGTGCCAGCAGCTTTATGTTCTTC
- - TRBJ2-7 TRBV28 CASSFTLRTASYEQYF TGTGCCAGCAGTTTTACACTAAGGACGGCGTCCTACGAGCAGTACTTC
TRBD2 - TRBJ2-1 TRBV5-1 CASTLVGGPRNEQFF TGCGCCAGCACCTTAGTGGGAGGGCCGAGGAATGAGCAGTTCTTC
TRBD2 once TRBJ2-7 TRBV10-3 CAISDTGGRISYEQYF TGTGCCATCAGCGATACGGGGGGTCGAATTTCCTACGAGCAGTACTTC
- - TRBJ2-4 TRBV2 CASSEQAGPPQYF TGTGCCAGCAGTGAGCAGGCAGGCCCACCCCAGTACTTC
- - TRBJ1-2 TRBV7-6 CASSFTGWGYTF TGTGCCAGCAGCTTTACAGGGTGGGGCTACACCTTC
- few TRBJ2-7 TRBV21-1 CASSKKAGQGAYEQYF TGTGCCAGCAGCAAGAAGGCAGGACAGGGGGCCTACGAGCAGTACTTC
TRBD1 - TRBJ1-4 TRBV6-5 CASKLGGGSEKLFF TGTGCCAGCAAGTTAGGGGGCGGAAGTGAAAAACTGTTTTTT
TRBD2 - TRBJ2-1 TRBV5-6 CASSPPSPLAGELFF TGTGCCAGCAGCCCCCCTTCGCCACTAGCGGGAGAACTGTTCTTC
TRBD1 - TRBJ1-5 TRBV19 CASSGTGGAAQPQHF TGTGCCAGTAGTGGGACAGGGGGCGCTGCTCAGCCCCAGCATTTT
- - TRBJ2-1 TRBV10-3 CAISEWGDYNEQFF TGTGCCATCAGTGAGTGGGGGGACTACAATGAGCAGTTCTTC
TRBD1 - TRBJ2-2 TRBV19 CASSIRPTGVVTGELFF TGTGCCAGTAGTATACGCCCGACAGGGGTTGTCACCGGGGAGCTGTTTTTT
- few TRBJ1-4 TRBV30 CAWTGTNEKLFF TGTGCCTGGACAGGGACTAATGAAAAACTGTTTTTT
TRBD1 - TRBJ1-1 TRBV18 CASSLTGGEDTEAFF TGTGCCAGCTCACTGACAGGGGGCGAAGACACTGAAGCTTTCTTT
- - TRBJ2-6 TRBV15 CATSRNAAGANVLTF TGTGCCACCAGCAGAAATGCAGCTGGGGCCAACGTCCTGACTTTC
- once TRBJ2-1 TRBV7-9 CASSTPGGLSSYNEQFF TGTGCCAGCAGCACACCGGGGGGCCTGAGCTCCTACAATGAGCAGTTCTTC
- - TRBJ1-6 TRBV5-1 CASSAASGRSPLHF TGCGCCAGCAGCGCCGCCTCAGGGAGGTCACCCCTCCACTTT
TRBD1 few TRBJ1-5 TRBV7-3 CASSFDRGGNQPQHF TGTGCCAGCAGTTTTGACAGGGGTGGCAATCAGCCCCAGCATTTT
- - TRBJ2-7 TRBV6-5 CASSPIAGPGSEQYF TGTGCCAGCAGTCCAATTGCTGGGCCGGGGTCGGAGCAGTACTTC
TRBD1 - TRBJ1-2 TRBV19 CASSNSGGSGGYTF TGTGCCAGTAGTAATTCAGGGGGGAGCGGTGGCTACACCTTC
- - TRBJ2-7 TRBV19 CASKVGQSSYEQYF TGTGCCAGTAAGGTGGGTCAGAGCTCCTACGAGCAGTACTTC
- once TRBJ2-1 TRBV19 CAIKPRYGKEQFF TGTGCCATAAAGCCCAGGTACGGTAAGGAGCAGTTCTTC
TRBD2 once TRBJ2-7 TRBV2 CASTLREVSYEQYF TGTGCCAGCACCCTCCGGGAGGTCTCCTACGAGCAGTACTTC
- - TRBJ1-1 TRBV10-2 CASRDPKANTEAFF TGCGCCAGCAGGGATCCCAAGGCGAACACTGAAGCTTTCTTT
TRBD1 - TRBJ1-2 TRBV10-3 CAISDETGGRGYTF TGTGCCATCAGTGACGAAACAGGGGGTCGGGGCTACACCTTC
TRBD2 - TRBJ2-7 TRBV28 CASSLGTSGDLLDF TGTGCCAGCAGTTTAGGGACTAGCGGGGATCTATTGGACTTC
TRBD2 - TRBJ2-1 TRBV27 CASSSPGTRTYNEQFF TGTGCCAGCAGCTCCCCCGGGACTAGGACCTACAATGAGCAGTTCTTC
TRBD1 - TRBJ2-7 TRBV4-1 CASSQGRQGKVYEQYF TGCGCCAGCAGCCAAGGAAGACAGGGGAAGGTGTACGAGCAGTACTTC
TRBD2 - TRBJ2-3 TRBV28 CASSLLGLASTDTQYF TGTGCCAGCAGTTTATTAGGACTAGCGTCCACAGATACGCAGTATTTT
TRBD1 - TRBJ2-7 TRBV6-1 CASSVSRGRGQNEQYF TGTGCCAGCAGTGTAAGTCGTGGCAGGGGGCAAAACGAGCAGTACTTC
TRBD1 - TRBJ1-2 TRBV7-9 CASSLAGTGDYGYTF TGTGCCAGCAGCTTAGCGGGGACAGGGGACTATGGCTACACCTTC
- - TRBJ2-7 TRBV6-5 CASSYSQGSYEQYF TGTGCCAGCAGTTACTCCCAGGGCTCCTACGAGCAGTACTTC
- medium-sized TRBJ1-3 TRBV7-9 CASSLHQPSTGNTIYF TGTGCCAGCAGCTTGCATCAGCCATCCACTGGAAACACCATATATTTT
- - TRBJ2-1 TRBV11-3 CASSLQALAGEQFF TGTGCCAGCAGCTTACAGGCCCTAGCTGGGGAGCAGTTCTTC
- - TRBJ1-5 TRBV7-2 CASSLEEGDYQPQHF TGTGCCAGCAGCTTAGAGGAGGGGGACTATCAGCCCCAGCATTTT
- - TRBJ1-4 TRBV18 CASRIQGGSEKLFF TGTGCCAGCCGTATTCAGGGAGGGAGTGAAAAACTGTTTTTT
- - TRBJ1-1 TRBV11-2 CASSLTLHGSYTEAFF TGTGCCAGCAGCTTAACGTTGCACGGAAGTTACACTGAAGCTTTCTTT